This T cell receptor beta chain was recorded in a study of CXCR3-negative and CXCR3-positive naive CD8 T cells. cDNA libraries for TRB were generated by 5' RACE incorporating UMI labels. Following a re-call of the 5' RACE reads, TCRdb has one entry per CDR3 protein and lacks DNA. The table lists tens of thousands of distinct CDR3 sequences. Of note for this clonotype: Its antigen is unidentified.

The CDR3 is 16 residues long. Germline V gene data show CDR1 as LGHDT and CDR2 as YNNKEL (reference sequence). Notes on the study in general: TRB CDR3s were more hydrophobic in CXCR3-positive than in CXCR3-negative naive cells.

This clonotype originated in a human donor in good health. Some clones in this sample may be carry-over from other donors' samples. The chain combines TRBV3-1 with TRBJ1-6. Sequenced input: naive CXCR3+ CD8+ T cells from blood. Subset meaning: CD45RO-CCR7+CD27+CD95- naive CD8+ T cells expressing CXCR3 (TNR3+). CDR3 protein: CASSLDRGAYNSPLHF.